These 5 T cell receptor beta chains were sequenced from one sample in a study of blood T cells in healthy people across ages. A sample-barcoded 5' primer and a J-beta primer mix were used in a second PCR of roughly 7 to 11 cycles. TCRdb reprocessed the 5' RACE reads via MiXCR and lists one record per CDR3 protein. The table lists approximately 2,000,000 distinct CDR3 sequences, about 39% of them singletons. Input material: blood. These receptors all stem from a human donor in good health.

This clonotype was observed a few times. J is TRBJ1-2 and V is TRBV7-9; 12 bases align to TRBD1. J gave up 3 bases and V 1 base, and 6 bases lay outside the gene matches. Germline CDR1 is SEHNR and CDR2 is FQNEAQ (reference sequence). The CDR3 covers 17 residues. CDR3 in amino acids: CASSLDRDRGRDYGYTF. As DNA, the CDR3 is TGTGCCAGCAGCTTAGACCGGGACAGGGGGCGCGACTATGGCTACACCTTC.

The chain couples TRBV29-1 to TRBJ1-1, with D possibly TRBD1 on 6 matching bases. Trimming shortened V by 5 bases and J by 4 bases, and 17 bases separated the two germline ends. Germline V gives CDR1 SQVTM, CDR2 ANQGSEA. The CDR3 is 14 residues long. Here the CDR3 reads CSVQGGNQGTEAFF. For the CDR3, the DNA is TGCAGCGTTCAAGGGGGTAATCAGGGCACTGAAGCTTTCTTT.

V and J are TRBV4-3 and TRBJ1-4; D is uncertain. Germline CDR1 reads LGHNA; CDR2 reads YSLEER. The CDR3 covers 15 residues. The V end was cut by 2 bases, the J end by 5 bases, with 12 bases between. The CDR3 here is CASSQKVEGNEKLFF. In nucleotides, the CDR3 is TGCGCCAGCAGCCAAAAGGTGGAGGGCAATGAAAAACTGTTTTTT.

This clonotype was counted a few times. V usage is TRBV12-3 or TRBV12-4 and J usage is TRBJ2-1; D is possibly TRBD2 (7 bases). The CDR3 runs to 15 residues. Trimming cost V 7 bases and J 0 bases, with 13 bases left between them. Written as DNA, the CDR3 is TGTGCCAGCACTTGGGGGGGCAGCTCCTACAATGAGCAGTTCTTC. Translated: CASTWGGSSYNEQFF.

The chain couples TRBV20-1 to TRBJ2-5; 10 bases fit TRBD2. Germline V lookup: CDR1 DFQATT, CDR2 SNEGSKA (reference sequence). This CDR3 has 14 amino acids. J was trimmed by 3 bases and V by 3 bases; bases with no gene match: 4. The CDR3 spells CSASPGTSEETQYF. CDR3 DNA: TGCAGTGCTAGCCCAGGGACTAGCGAAGAGACCCAGTACTTC.